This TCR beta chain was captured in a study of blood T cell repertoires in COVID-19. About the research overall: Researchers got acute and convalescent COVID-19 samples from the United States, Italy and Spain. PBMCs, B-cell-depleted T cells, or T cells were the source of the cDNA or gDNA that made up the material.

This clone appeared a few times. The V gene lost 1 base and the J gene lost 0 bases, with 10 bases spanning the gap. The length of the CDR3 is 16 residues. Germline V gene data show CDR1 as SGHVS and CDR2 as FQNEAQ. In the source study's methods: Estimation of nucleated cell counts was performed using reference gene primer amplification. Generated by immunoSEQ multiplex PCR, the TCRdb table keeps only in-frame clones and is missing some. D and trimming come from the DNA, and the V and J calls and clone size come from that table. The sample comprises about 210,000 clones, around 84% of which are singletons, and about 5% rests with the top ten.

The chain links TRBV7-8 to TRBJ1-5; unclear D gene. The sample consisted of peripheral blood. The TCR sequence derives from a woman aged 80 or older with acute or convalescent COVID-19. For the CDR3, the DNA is TGTGCCAGCAGCTTAGAGGGAGGGAATAGCAATCAGCCCCAGCATTTT. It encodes CASSLEGGNSNQPQHF.